This TCR beta chain was found in a study of blood T cell repertoires in COVID-19. Germline V gene sequence: CDR1 SNHLY, CDR2 FYNNEI. This CDR3 is 15 amino acids long. Trimming cost V 6 bases and J 2 bases; bases outside gene matches: 10. This clone has just a few counts. The method was immunoSEQ multiplex PCR; TCRdb's version includes in-frame clones alone and lacks a portion of them. The sample contains 200,000 to 250,000 clones, 70% to 90% of which appear only once. This sequence joins TRBV2 and TRBJ2-7; 7 positions match TRBD2. This clonotype originated in a woman at least 80 years old with acute or convalescent COVID-19. The sample taken for sequencing was peripheral blood. The chain's CDR3 is CASRRDPGGTYEQYF. The CDR3 DNA reads TGTGCCAGCAGACGGGACCCGGGAGGTACCTACGAGCAGTACTTC.